This T cell receptor beta chain emerged from a study of T-cell reconstitution after alpha-beta-depleted transplantation in children. Germline V gene sequence: CDR1 SGHRS, CDR2 YFSETQ. V lost 0 bases to trimming and J lost 0 bases, with 3 bases between them. The CDR3 runs to 13 residues. Study observations and caveats: In some patients, recipient T cells and intrathymic progenitors surviving conditioning explained high day-60 diversity. T-cell counts and diversity were attributed mostly to newly produced T cells one year after transplant. Roughly two months post-transplant, alpha-beta T cells reportedly originated from several hundred graft clones that had expanded.

TCRbeta library construction was performed incorporating unique molecular identifiers. TCRdb recomputed calls from the PCR reads with MiXCR, one row per CDR3 protein. The sample shows around 100,000 distinct CDR3 sequences, about a tenth of them seen only once. This clonotype was seen ten or more times. As yet, its antigen is unknown. This clonotype was obtained from a boy younger than 10 with acute lymphoblastic leukemia, due to receive a stem cell transplant. Material: PBMCs, obtained before TCRalphabeta/CD19-depleted stem cell transplant. This rearrangement joins TRBV5-1 to TRBJ1-1; no firm D call. The CDR3 bases are TGCGCCAGCAGCTTGGATCTGAACACTGAAGCTTTCTTT. Translated, it gives CASSLDLNTEAFF.